This T cell receptor beta chain emerged from a study of CD8 T cells in Susac syndrome (dated by TCRdb to about 2019). At the level of the whole study: Whether CD8+ T cell activation and differentiation in Susac syndrome was antigen driven was tested using repertoire sequencing. The study compared CD8+ T cell repertoire clonality among roughly 12 healthy donors, approximately 14 Susac syndrome patients and fewer than 19 multiple sclerosis patients. The study at large found these results: The study acknowledged that relatively few individuals were included in the TCR sequencing and HLA analysis.

A word on this clonotype: Its antigen is currently not known. No base quality values were provided; no much bigger clone lies one nucleotide off.

RNA was extracted with the RNeasy kit and roughly 0.45 to 1 ug was reverse transcribed using random hexamers. TCR beta CDR3 regions were amplified with the immunoSEQ multiplex PCR assay covering 54 Vbeta and 13 Jbeta segments. To correct PCR amplification bias, a synthetic template baseline was used for both primer optimization and computational correction. Concerning the study's data processing: Only productive sequences were kept, with reads annotated to V, D and J genes according to IMGT and analyzed in immunoSEQ Analyzer. Clonality was computed as one minus Shannon entropy normalized by log2 of the number of productive unique sequences. For each patient and control, public and private clones were evaluated among the 100 most prevalent clones. Clones were defined as Susac-specific if absent from the healthy and MS cohorts, from around 1,000 published viral clones and from other ImmuneACCESS disease sequences. Starting from the raw public reads, TCRdb applied fastp trimming at Q25, assembled clones with MiXCR and retained in-frame beta chains. Rows with one shared CDR3 protein collapse into an entry with the most common genes and DNA. What appears here as the V and J calls and clone size reflects TCRdb's work, not the paper's. The table for this sample lists around 190,000 distinct CDR3 sequences; 90% to 95% of them were counted only once. The ten largest clones add up to roughly 0.16% of the sample.

Peripheral blood CD8+ and CD4+ T cells from healthy donors, Susac syndrome patients and multiple sclerosis patients were profiled using high-throughput TCR beta sequencing. Treatment-naive patients with stable or active relapsing-remitting disease fulfilling revised McDonald criteria were used as multiple sclerosis controls. CD8+ TEMRA cells were enriched by FACS, while bulk CD8+ and CD4+ T cells were purified by magnetic negative isolation. Blood was collected in EDTA tubes and processed within 24 hours, with PBMCs isolated through density gradient centrifugation. PBMCs destined for TCR sequencing were cryopreserved in liquid nitrogen and later thawed in a 37 °C water bath. The sorted or isolated CD4+, CD8+ and CD8+ TEMRA cells reached a purity of at least 90%. Trimming costs V 1 base and J 3 bases, and their ends lie 16 bases apart. Looking up the germline V gene (reference sequence) yields CDR1 LGHDT and CDR2 YNNKEL. The CDR3 spans 16 residues, from the cysteine through the phenylalanine. This entry keeps only the CDR3 DNA: 48 bases, framed from base 1.

Sequencing was carried out using CD8+ T cells from PBMCs. The sequence joins TRBV3-1 to TRBJ2-7; the D gene is not confidently resolved. This TCR came from a human donor with multiple sclerosis. This receptor has the CDR3 CASSQGLSGWVYEQYF. Here is the DNA: TGTGCCAGCAGCCAAGGGCTATCCGGGTGGGTCTACGAGCAGTACTTC.